The 16 T cell receptor beta chains in this list originate from one sample, sequenced in a study of blood T cells in healthy people across ages. Alongside a J-beta primer mix, a sample-barcoded 5' primer served in a second PCR lasting 7 to 11 cycles. TCRdb re-called the 5' RACE reads through MiXCR, storing one row per CDR3 protein. The table shows some 1.4 million distinct CDR3 sequences, with about 40% occurring only once. Sequenced: blood. Every receptor here comes from a woman between 18 and 29 years old in good health.

This rearrangement joins TRBV2 to TRBJ2-5; possibly TRBD1 for D (5 bases). Germline CDR1 is SNHLY and CDR2 is FYNNEI. Trimming pared 11 bases from V and 13 bases from J, leaving 20 bases between. CDR3 size: 11 residues. The CDR3 DNA reads as TGTGCCTCCCAGGGCTGCAACACGTGGTACTTC. Its translation is CASQGCNTWYF.

The V gene is TRBV7-9, the J gene TRBJ2-1; 8 positions match TRBD2. After removal of 5 bases from V and 9 bases from J, the junction contained 3 bases not matched to a gene. The CDR3 has 12 amino acids. Per germline, CDR1 SEHNR and CDR2 FQNEAQ (reference sequence). CDR3 residues: CASSRGLVEQFF. The CDR3 DNA follows: TGTGCCAGCAGCCGGGGACTAGTTGAGCAGTTCTTC.

The genes are TRBV5-6 and TRBJ2-3; perhaps TRBD2 as D (7 bases). V lost 2 bases to trimming and J lost 5 bases, with 15 bases between them. Per germline, CDR1 SGHDT and CDR2 YYEEEE. The CDR3 covers 15 residues. The CDR3 DNA sequence: TGTGCCAGCAGCTTATACCGAGGGGGGGGAGATACGCAGTATTTT. Translated: CASSLYRGGGDTQYF.

V gene TRBV11-1 combines with J gene TRBJ2-3; perhaps TRBD2 as D (7 bases). Germline V gives CDR1 SGHAT, CDR2 FQDESV (reference sequence). Trimming took off 3 bases at V and 5 bases at J, with 12 bases between the two ends. The CDR3 has 14 amino acids. The CDR3 reads CASSFNREGDTQYF. CDR3 nucleotides: TGTGCCAGCAGCTTTAACAGGGAGGGAGATACGCAGTATTTT.

The chain carries TRBV6-4 and TRBJ2-3; D could derive from TRBD1 or TRBD2 (5 bases each). V was cut by 6 bases and J by 4 bases, with 17 bases left in between. The CDR3 covers 15 residues. CDR1 and CDR2 (germline): MRHNA, SNTAGT. The CDR3 DNA follows: TGTGCCAGCAGCTTTTCCGGGACCGGGGCAGATACGCAGTATTTT. Residues: CASSFSGTGADTQYF.

This clonotype has only a few counts. The CDR3 is CASSLRGYWAYNEQFF. The CDR3 coding sequence is TGCGCCAGCAGCTTGCGGGGATATTGGGCTTACAATGAGCAGTTCTTC. This rearrangement joins TRBV5-1 to TRBJ2-1; a possible D gene is TRBD2 (5 bases). This CDR3 has 16 residues. Per germline, CDR1 SGHRS and CDR2 YFSETQ. The V end lost 1 base, the J end lost 4 bases, and 15 bases lay between the germline ends.

This clonotype was counted a single time. The chain uses TRBV7-9 and TRBJ2-5; tentatively, D is TRBD2 (6 bases). This CDR3 contains 15 residues. V was shortened by 3 bases and J by 1 base, with 12 bases between the two germline ends. Germline V gene sequence: CDR1 SEHNR, CDR2 FQNEAQ (reference sequence). The CDR3 sequence: CASSLNTGSQETQYF. The CDR3 nucleotides read TGTGCCAGCAGCTTGAATACCGGGAGCCAAGAGACCCAGTACTTC.

The V gene is TRBV7-9, the J gene TRBJ2-1; TRBD1 agrees at 9 bases. Germline assignment: CDR1 SEHNR and CDR2 FQNEAQ (reference sequence). The CDR3 has 17 residues. The J segment lost 7 bases and the V segment lost 6 bases, leaving 16 bases of the junction unmatched. CDR3 sequence: CASRIKGDGQGMNEQFF. The CDR3 DNA follows: TGTGCCAGCAGAATAAAAGGAGACGGACAGGGGATGAATGAGCAGTTCTTC.

V usage is TRBV6-1 and J usage is TRBJ2-7; 7 positions match TRBD1. Trimming cost V 6 bases and J 7 bases; bases outside gene matches: 15. CDR1 is MNHNS and CDR2 is SASEGT in the germline V gene. This CDR3 has 15 amino acids. CDR3 region: CASSGNLGTDNEQYF. CDR3 nucleotide sequence: TGTGCCAGCAGCGGTAACCTCGGGACAGACAATGAGCAGTACTTC.

This clonotype was picked up one time. The chain joins TRBV6-5 to TRBJ1-6; maybe TRBD1 (5 bases). Germline lookup yields CDR1 MNHEY and CDR2 SVGAGI. V was pared by 4 bases and J by 13 bases, with 17 bases between. The CDR3 loop spans 14 amino acids. For the CDR3, the DNA is TGTGCCAGCAGTTTAGAGACAGCGGTAACTCCCCTCCACTTT. This translates into CASSLETAVTPLHF.

This clonotype was recorded a few times. This chain's CDR3 is CASSAPPGANVLTF. The DNA of the CDR3 is TGTGCCAGCAGTGCTCCCCCTGGGGCCAACGTCCTGACTTTC. The genes are TRBV28 and TRBJ2-6, with unresolved D. V dropped 5 bases and J dropped 2 bases, with 7 bases sitting between them. This CDR3 comprises 14 residues. Germline CDR1 and CDR2: MDHEN and SYDVKM.

A few counts support this clonotype. Just one base apart from a much larger clone, this may be a read error. The J gene is TRBJ1-1, the V gene TRBV27; the D is unclear. CDR1 and CDR2 from the germline V gene are MNHEY and SMNVEV (reference sequence). The CDR3 runs 13 residues. The V end was cut by 3 bases, the J end by 0 bases, with 5 bases between. CDR3 residues: CASSFMMNTEAFF. As DNA, the CDR3 is TGTGCCAGCAGTTTTATGATGAACACTGAAGCTTTCTTT.

This clonotype was counted only a few times. The chain combines TRBV10-1 with TRBJ2-3, with a weak D call TRBD2 (6 bases). Germline V gene sequence: CDR1 WNHNN, CDR2 SYGVQD (reference sequence). This CDR3 has 15 residues. Trimming removed 7 bases at V and 6 bases at J, with 20 bases between. In nucleotides, the CDR3 is TGCGCCAGCACTATGAGCGGAGGGAGGTCCGATACGCAGTATTTT. Translating it yields CASTMSGGRSDTQYF.

This chain connects TRBV14 to TRBJ2-7, with 12 bases fitting TRBD2. The germline V gene encodes CDR1 SGHDN and CDR2 FVKESK. V shed 7 bases and J 6 bases; nucleotides not matched to a gene: 7. This CDR3 region has 14 residues. CDR3 bases: TGTGCCAGCACCCCTAGCGGGGGGGCAGTCGAGCAGTACTTC. Translated: CASTPSGGAVEQYF.

The chain carries TRBV15 and TRBJ2-7; the D gene is possibly TRBD1 (5 bases). CDR3 length: 15 amino acids. The germline V gene has CDR1 LNHNV and CDR2 YYDKDF (reference sequence). The V end was cut by 0 bases, the J end by 2 bases, with 11 bases between. CDR3 residues: CATSRDPLGAYEQYF. The CDR3 bases are TGTGCCACCAGCAGAGATCCGCTAGGGGCCTACGAGCAGTACTTC. The complete variable domain, with remaining parts taken from reference TRBV15 and TRBJ2-7, reads DAMVIQNPRYQVTQFGKPVTLSCSQTLNHNVMYWYQQKSSQAPKLLFHYYDKDFNNEADTPDNFQSRRPNTSFCFLDIRSPGLGDTAMYLCATSRDPLGAYEQYFGPGTRLTVT.

This chain joins TRBV14 and TRBJ1-1; 7 nucleotides match TRBD1. The CDR3 consists of 14 residues. Trimming took 1 base from V and 8 from J; bases not matched to a gene: 7. The germline CDR1 and CDR2 sequences are SGHDN and FVKESK. The CDR3, as DNA: TGTGCCAGCAGCCAAGGGACGTTGACAGGGGAAGCTTTCTTT. As protein: CASSQGTLTGEAFF.